This T cell receptor beta chain came from a study of T cells in Graves' hyperthyroidism and ophthalmopathy. If no ophthalmopathy progression occurred within 18 months, Graves' hyperthyroidism was stable. Hyperthyroidism, newly diagnosed and lasting under 2 months, affected patients aged 18 to 65. Together with thyroid ultrasound, orbital computed tomography, serum thyroxine and TRAb, clinical symptoms were used for diagnoses. This clonotype has just a few counts. Antigen: not known. The junction shows a germline mismatch at one end, possibly a read error. Study conclusions and caveats: Blood samples included most of the expanded thyroid clonotypes exceeding 0.001.

Germline V gene sequence: CDR1 DFQATT, CDR2 SNEGSKA (reference sequence). The CDR3 spans 16 residues. TCR beta CDR3 sequences were amplified from RNA transcripts. With the HTBI primer set, the TCR CDR3 went through a first round of RT-PCR. MiXCR, run by TCRdb on the multiplex PCR reads, gives a single entry per CDR3 protein. The sample holds some 440,000 distinct CDR3 sequences, 15% to 19% seen once. The sequence derives from a woman between 18 and 29 years old with Graves' hyperthyroidism. The J gene is TRBJ2-2, the V gene TRBV20-1, with 8 bases matching TRBD1. Input material: blood. The CDR3 loop is CSARDIGQGATGELVF. The CDR3 DNA reads TGCAGTGCTAGAGATATTGGGCAGGGGGCCACCGGGGAGCTGGTTTTT.